The entry below gives a single T cell receptor (beta chain) sequence along with its context. The sample belongs to a study of cytomegalovirus exposure and HLA in healthy donors. The table came from immunoSEQ multiplex PCR; TCRdb's copy has only in-frame clones and leaves some out. This repertoire shows approximately 300,000 clones, about nine tenths found once; its top ten account for roughly 0.8%. The sample taken for sequencing was PBMCs. The TCR sequence derives from a woman aged 18 to 35 in good health and CMV-seronegative.

The CDR3 DNA reads as TGTGCCAGCAGTCCCGGAGTGGGCTATGGCTACACCTTC. It yields the protein CASSPGVGYGYTF. The J gene is TRBJ1-2, the V gene TRBV6-1; D remains unclear. V lost 5 bases, J lost 4 bases, and 11 bases lay in between. This CDR3 region has 13 residues. Germline loops: CDR1 MNHNS, CDR2 SASEGT.